The rows below give T cell receptor beta chains drawn from one sample of a study of CD8+ T cells in alopecia areata. Data came from immunoSEQ multiplex PCR; TCRdb stores just in-frame clones and leaves some out. The profile shows more than 150,000 clones, about 51% of them singletons. Specimen: CD8+ T cells sorted from blood, collected at roughly week 53, from a patient treated with tofacitinib. All receptors come from a human donor with alopecia areata. CDR3s include the opening cysteine and the closing phenylalanine or tryptophan. The D gene is left open where the match is weak. Size values are once, few and many counts, or a class for expanded clones, and some rows have none.

CASSLPGKSYEQYF	TGTGCCAGCAGCTTACCGGGAAAGAGTTACGAGCAGTACTTC	TRBV7-9	TRBJ2-7	few	NA
CASSQETGSAYEQYF	TGTGCCAGCAGCCAAGAGACAGGGTCGGCGTACGAGCAGTACTTC	TRBV4-2	TRBJ2-7	NA	TRBD1
CASSSPSTYNEQFF	TGTGCCAGTAGTTCCCCTTCCACGTACAATGAGCAGTTCTTC	TRBV19	TRBJ2-1	NA	NA
CASSLRREGTEAFF	TGTGCCAGCTCACTCCGACGGGAGGGCACTGAAGCTTTCTTT	TRBV18	TRBJ1-1	NA	NA
CASSYLSGYDTQYF	TGTGCCAGCAGTTACTTGTCAGGGTACGATACGCAGTATTTT	TRBV6-5	TRBJ2-3	NA	NA
CASSQVSNVNTEAFF	TGTGCCAGCAGCCAAGTAAGCAATGTGAACACTGAAGCTTTCTTT	TRBV4-2	TRBJ1-1	once	NA
CASSLAGYQPQHF	TGCGCCAGCAGCTTGGCAGGGTATCAGCCCCAGCATTTT	TRBV5-1	TRBJ1-5	NA	NA
CASSQEQGPGELFF	TGCGCCAGCAGCCAGGAACAGGGGCCCGGGGAGCTGTTTTTT	TRBV4-3	TRBJ2-2	NA	TRBD1
CASSLGDLLANTGELFF	TGTGCCAGCAGCCTGGGTGACCTTTTGGCCAACACCGGGGAGCTGTTTTTT	TRBV5-6	TRBJ2-2	few	NA
CSVSESSYEQYF	TGCAGCGTTAGTGAGAGCTCCTACGAGCAGTACTTC	TRBV29-1	TRBJ2-7	NA	NA
CASSAGQGPRREQFF	TGTGCCAGCAGCGCCGGACAGGGGCCCCGCCGTGAGCAGTTCTTC	TRBV5-4	TRBJ2-1	NA	TRBD1
CASSVWSATNQPQHF	TGTGCCAGCAGCGTGTGGTCTGCGACCAATCAGCCCCAGCATTTT	TRBV9	TRBJ1-5	NA	NA
CASSSTMRRGPYEQYF	TGTGCCAGCAGTTCCACGATGCGGCGTGGGCCCTACGAGCAGTACTTC	TRBV11-2	TRBJ2-7	NA	NA
CASSYETGLTYEQYF	TGTGCCAGCAGTTACGAGACAGGGCTTACTTACGAGCAGTACTTC	TRBV6-5	TRBJ2-7	NA	TRBD1
CASAPWGRAVATDTQYF	TGTGCTAGTGCCCCGTGGGGGAGAGCAGTCGCCACAGATACGCAGTATTTT	TRBV12-5	TRBJ2-3	few	NA
CASSRFMGDRAYNEQFF	TGTGCCAGCAGCCGCTTCATGGGGGATCGCGCCTACAATGAGCAGTTCTTC	TRBV11-2	TRBJ2-1	few	NA
CASSLVGAYEQYF	TGTGCCAGCAGCTTAGTAGGGGCCTACGAGCAGTACTTC	TRBV13	TRBJ2-7	few	NA
CASSPRDGTNHEQYF	TGTGCCAGCAGCCCCAGGGACGGTACAAACCACGAGCAGTACTTC	TRBV7-9	TRBJ2-7	many	NA
CASSPRGDVNQPQHF	TGTGCCAGCTCACCACGAGGGGACGTCAATCAGCCCCAGCATTTT	TRBV18	TRBJ1-5	NA	NA
CASSSPSWANVLTF	TGTGCCAGCAGCTCCCCCAGTTGGGCCAACGTCCTGACTTTC	TRBV9	TRBJ2-6	NA	NA
CASSSEGLNQPQHF	TGCGCCAGCAGCAGTGAGGGACTAAATCAGCCCCAGCATTTT	TRBV5-1	TRBJ1-5	NA	NA
CASGLDTEGTDTQYF	TGTGCTAGTGGTTTGGATACAGAGGGTACAGATACGCAGTATTTT	TRBV12-5	TRBJ2-3	once	NA
CASSAGTGPYEQYF	TGTGCCAGCAGCGCCGGGACAGGGCCCTACGAGCAGTACTTC	TRBV9	TRBJ2-7	NA	TRBD1
CASSQVGEAETQYF	TGCGCCAGCAGCCAAGTGGGGGAAGCCGAGACCCAGTACTTC	TRBV4-3	TRBJ2-5	few	NA
CASSHSGEGGGLNEQFF	TGCGCCAGCAGCCACTCGGGTGAGGGCGGGGGGCTAAATGAGCAGTTCTTC	TRBV4-3	TRBJ2-1	NA	TRBD2
CSVAPQGLTYEQYF	TGCAGCGTTGCCCCTCAGGGTCTCACCTACGAGCAGTACTTC	TRBV29-1	TRBJ2-7	NA	NA
CASSFLGVAGGYNEQFF	TGTGCCAGCAGTTTCCTCGGAGTAGCGGGGGGTTACAATGAGCAGTTCTTC	TRBV27	TRBJ2-1	NA	TRBD2
CASSLAGADTQYF	TGTGCCAGCAGCCTGGCGGGGGCGGATACGCAGTATTTT	TRBV7-9	TRBJ2-3	NA	NA
CASSSQDDRDNEQFF	TGTGCCAGCAGTTCTCAAGACGACAGGGATAATGAGCAGTTCTTC	TRBV27	TRBJ2-1	NA	TRBD1
CASSLEWPASTDTQYF	TGTGCCAGCAGCTTAGAGTGGCCAGCTAGCACAGATACGCAGTATTTT	TRBV11-2	TRBJ2-3	many	NA
CASSPQASGGAGKDTQYF	TGCGCCAGCAGCCCCCAGGCTAGCGGGGGGGCTGGAAAAGATACGCAGTATTTT	TRBV5-1	TRBJ2-3	NA	TRBD2
CASNKRYQETQYF	TGTGCCAGCAATAAGCGGTACCAAGAGACCCAGTACTTC	TRBV25-1	TRBJ2-5	NA	NA
CAISESYRSSYEQYF	TGTGCCATCAGTGAGTCATACAGGAGCTCCTACGAGCAGTACTTC	TRBV10-3	TRBJ2-7	few	NA
CSVPLPGTNTEAFF	TGCAGCGTCCCCCTACCCGGGACGAACACTGAAGCTTTCTTT	TRBV29-1	TRBJ1-1	NA	NA
CASSLDRGYEQYF	TGTGCCAGCAGCTTAGACAGAGGCTACGAGCAGTACTTC	TRBV11-2	TRBJ2-7	few	NA
CASSQDPGPQTGYGYTF	TGTGCCAGCAGCCAAGACCCCGGACCTCAGACGGGTTATGGCTACACCTTC	TRBV4-2	TRBJ1-2	NA	NA
CASSSGTGVPTQYF	TGTGCCAGCAGCTCCGGGACAGGGGTTCCGACCCAGTACTTC	TRBV9	TRBJ2-5	NA	TRBD1
CASSYERGYEQYF	TGTGCCAGCAGTTACGAGAGGGGTTACGAGCAGTACTTC	TRBV6-5	TRBJ2-7	few	NA
CASSFQGVYGYTF	TGTGCCAGCAGTTTCCAGGGCGTTTATGGCTACACCTTC	TRBV27	TRBJ1-2	NA	NA
CASSWGEGETQYF	TGTGCCAGCAGTTGGGGGGAGGGTGAGACCCAGTACTTC	TRBV6-5	TRBJ2-5	NA	TRBD2
CASSSREGWNTEAFF	TGTGCCAGCAGCTCCAGGGAGGGCTGGAACACTGAAGCTTTCTTT	TRBV11-2	TRBJ1-1	NA	NA
CASSIWTGTHEQYF	TGTGCCAGCAGCATCTGGACAGGGACCCACGAGCAGTACTTC	TRBV13	TRBJ2-7	few	TRBD1
CASSEFTEAFF	TGCGCCAGCAGTGAGTTCACTGAAGCTTTCTTT	TRBV10-2	TRBJ1-1	NA	NA
CASSQGGSAGPTDTQYF	TGCGCCAGCAGCCAAGGGGGTTCGGCGGGGCCCACAGATACGCAGTATTTT	TRBV4-1	TRBJ2-3	few	NA
CASSGTGALGGYTF	TGTGCCAGCAGCGGGACAGGCGCCTTGGGTGGCTACACCTTC	TRBV9	TRBJ1-2	NA	TRBD1
CASSLDGEDYGYTF	TGTGCCAGCAGCTTAGATGGGGAGGACTATGGCTACACCTTC	TRBV7-8	TRBJ1-2	NA	NA
CASSQDAGGPYEQYF	TGCGCCAGCAGCCAAGATGCAGGGGGCCCTTACGAGCAGTACTTC	TRBV4-3	TRBJ2-7	NA	TRBD1
CSAGTSGGLDNEQFF	TGCAGCGCCGGGACTAGCGGGGGGCTTGACAATGAGCAGTTCTTC	TRBV29-1	TRBJ2-1	few	TRBD2
CASSQRAGGHFTDTQYF	TGTGCCAGCAGCCAGCGAGCGGGGGGGCACTTCACAGATACGCAGTATTTT	TRBV13	TRBJ2-3	few	TRBD2
CASGQGFNEQYF	TGTGCCAGCGGACAGGGTTTCAACGAGCAGTACTTC	TRBV14	TRBJ2-7	NA	TRBD1
CASSYSLSSAGLGYEQYF	TGTGCCAGCAGCTACTCATTGTCCTCTGCCGGACTAGGCTACGAGCAGTACTTC	TRBV7-8	TRBJ2-7	NA	TRBD2
CASSQGLAGGYQETQYF	TGTGCCAGCAGCCAAGGACTAGCGGGGGGTTACCAAGAGACCCAGTACTTC	TRBV4-2	TRBJ2-5	few	TRBD2
CASSQGGLPPKSQYF	TGCGCCAGCAGCCAAGGAGGACTACCTCCCAAGTCCCAGTACTTC	TRBV4-1	TRBJ2-5	NA	NA
CAWSTVEAFF	TGTGCCTGGAGTACGGTTGAAGCTTTCTTT	TRBV30	TRBJ1-1	few	NA
CASSSSGEAETQYF	TGTGCCAGCAGTTCCTCAGGGGAAGCGGAGACCCAGTACTTC	TRBV6-5	TRBJ2-5	NA	NA